This T cell receptor beta chain was recovered during a study of OX40 agonist ivuxolimab in advanced cancers. The CDR3 length is 16 residues. The germline V gene encodes CDR1 LNHNV and CDR2 YYDKDF (reference sequence). The junction had 5 bases not matched to a gene; V was cut back by 3 bases and J by 3 bases. Assay: immunoSEQ multiplex PCR; the TCRdb copy retains only in-frame clones and omits some. The repertoire holds 25,000 to 30,000 clones, with around 85% as singletons. The specimen was CD4+ or CD8+ T cells sorted from blood, collected in a trial of the OX40 agonist ivuxolimab. This receptor was identified in an adult with an advanced solid tumor such as melanoma, head and neck, liver or kidney cancer. The chain is built from TRBV15 and TRBJ2-3; 11 positions match TRBD2. The CDR3 region is CATSSVAGGGTDTQYF. The CDR3 coding sequence is TGTGCCACCAGCAGTGTAGCGGGAGGGGGTACAGATACGCAGTATTTT. Complete variable domain (other parts from reference TRBV15 and TRBJ2-3): DAMVIQNPRYQVTQFGKPVTLSCSQTLNHNVMYWYQQKSSQAPKLLFHYYDKDFNNEADTPDNFQSRRPNTSFCFLDIRSPGLGDTAMYLCATSSVAGGGTDTQYFGPGTRLTVL.